This T cell receptor (beta chain) was obtained from a study of control samples from healthy donors and cancer patients. Sequencing was performed with immunoSEQ multiplex PCR; in TCRdb, only in-frame clones are kept and a portion is missing. The table lists 260,000 or so clones, roughly four fifths of them singletons, with approximately 12% in the top ten. The germline CDR1 and CDR2 sequences are LNHNV and YYDKDF (reference sequence). The V end lost 8 bases, the J end lost 5 bases, and 18 bases lay between the germline ends. CDR3 length: 14 amino acids. The rearrangement links TRBV15 to TRBJ2-5; possible D gene TRBD2, 6 bases. This receptor was taken from a woman aged 55 to 70 with lung cancer. Sequencing was done on a sample of PBMCs. The CDR3 here is CATGPGDLTETQYF. CDR3 in DNA: TGTGCCACCGGGCCGGGGGATCTAACGGAGACCCAGTACTTC.